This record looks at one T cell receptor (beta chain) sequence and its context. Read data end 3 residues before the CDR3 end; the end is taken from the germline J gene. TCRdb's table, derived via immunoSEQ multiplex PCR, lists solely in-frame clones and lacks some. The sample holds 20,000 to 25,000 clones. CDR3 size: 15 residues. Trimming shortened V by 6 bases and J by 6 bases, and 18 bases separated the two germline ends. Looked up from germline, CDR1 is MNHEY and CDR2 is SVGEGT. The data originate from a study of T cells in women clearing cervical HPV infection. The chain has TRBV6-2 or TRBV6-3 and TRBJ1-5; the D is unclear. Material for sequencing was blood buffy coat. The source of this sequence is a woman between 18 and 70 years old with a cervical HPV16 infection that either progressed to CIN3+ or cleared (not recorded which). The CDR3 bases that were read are TGTGCCAGCAGGCACCCCGACGCCGCTAGTCAGCCC. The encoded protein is CASRHPDAASQP. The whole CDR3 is CASRHPDAASQPQHF.